A single sample gave rise to the 21 T cell receptor beta chains below, sequenced in a study of blood T cell repertoires in COVID-19. Assay: immunoSEQ multiplex PCR; the TCRdb copy retains only in-frame clones and omits some. The sample contains approximately 280,000 clones, about four fifths of which appear only once. Specimen: PBMCs or T cells enriched from blood (not recorded which). The receptors were sampled from a man in his forties or fifties who had been exposed to COVID-19.

CDR3 sequence reads: CASSFGGPNTGELFF. DNA for the CDR3: TGTGCCAGCAGCTTTGGAGGACCTAACACCGGGGAGCTGTTTTTT. This chain links TRBV7-3 with TRBJ2-2; tentatively, D is TRBD2 (5 bases). This CDR3 spans 15 amino acids. V lost 3 bases and J lost 2, with 10 bases in between. The V gene's germline CDR1 is SGHTA and CDR2 FQGTGA.

The chain carries TRBV27 and TRBJ2-7, with D possibly matching TRBD2 (6 bases). Germline V lookup: CDR1 MNHEY, CDR2 SMNVEV (reference sequence). V dropped 5 bases and J dropped 0 bases, with 14 bases sitting between them. The CDR3 runs 15 residues. The CDR3 sequence is CASSRVGGPSYEQYF. For the CDR3, the DNA is TGTGCCAGCAGTCGGGTGGGGGGACCCTCCTACGAGCAGTACTTC.

This sequence joins TRBV19 and TRBJ2-7; tentative D call: TRBD2 (6 bases). Trimming removed 6 bases from V and 4 bases from J, with 19 bases in between. CDR1 is LNHDA, CDR2 SQIVND, per germline (reference sequence). CDR3 length equals 15 residues. The CDR3 sequence is CASSPQEGGGYEQYF. In nucleotides, the CDR3 is TGTGCCAGTAGCCCTCAAGAGGGTGGAGGGTACGAGCAGTACTTC. Filled out from reference TRBV19 and TRBJ2-7, the complete variable domain reads DGGITQSPKYLFRKEGQNVTLSCEQNLNHDAMYWYRQDPGQGLRLIYYSQIVNDFQKGDIAEGYSVSREKKESFPLTVTSAQKNPTAFYLCASSPQEGGGYEQYFGPGTRLTVT.

V usage is TRBV5-6 and J usage is TRBJ1-1, with D uncertain. The CDR3 spans 15 residues. Germline loops: CDR1 SGHDT, CDR2 YYEEEE. V was pared by 3 bases and J by 1 base, with 13 bases between. For the CDR3, the DNA is TGTGCCAGCAGCTGGGAGGGTTTCGGGAACACTGAAGCTTTCTTT. Protein sequence: CASSWEGFGNTEAFF.

The CDR3 coding sequence is TGCAGCGTAGAGGGACTCTCTGGAAACACCATATATTTT. Its protein product is CSVEGLSGNTIYF. This rearrangement joins TRBV29-1 to TRBJ1-3, with a tentative D call TRBD1 (5 bases). The V gene lost 6 bases and the J gene lost 0 bases, with 9 bases spanning the gap. Germline V CDR1 and CDR2: SQVTM, ANQGSEA. CDR3 length equals 13 residues.

V and J are TRBV5-1 and TRBJ2-1; 7 bases are shared with TRBD2. CDR3 size: 16 residues. V lost 0 bases and J lost 6; bases outside the gene matches: 9. Per germline, CDR1 SGHRS and CDR2 YFSETQ. The CDR3 DNA reads as TGCGCCAGCAGCTTGGAGACTAGCCGAACACTCAATGAGCAGTTCTTC. It specifies CASSLETSRTLNEQFF.

As concerns this clone: In the same sample, other DNA sequences code for this CDR3. V is TRBV5-1 and J is TRBJ2-7; D possibly corresponds to TRBD2 (6 bases). Germline V gives CDR1 SGHRS, CDR2 YFSETQ. V was cut by 1 base and J by 4 bases, with 9 bases left in between. The CDR3 is 13 amino acids. The CDR3 sequence: CASSLTGTYEQYF. The DNA for the CDR3 is TGCGCCAGCAGCTTGACCGGGACTTACGAGCAGTACTTC.

CDR3 loop: CASSLQNNSPLHF. The CDR3, as DNA: TGTGCCAGCAGCCTACAGAATAATTCACCCCTCCACTTT. This rearrangement joins TRBV11-2 to TRBJ1-6; D is unresolved. Germline lookup yields CDR1 SGHAT and CDR2 FQNNGV. With 5 bases removed from V and 5 bases from J, the gap between germline ends came to 7 bases. This CDR3 spans 13 amino acids. Filled out from reference TRBV11-2 and TRBJ1-6, the complete variable domain reads EAGVAQSPRYKIIEKRQSVAFWCNPISGHATLYWYQQILGQGPKLLIQFQNNGVVDDSQLPKDRFSAERLKGVDSTLKIQPAKLEDSAVYLCASSLQNNSPLHFGNGTRLTVT.

This rearrangement joins TRBV7-9 to TRBJ2-2; 9 nucleotides agree with TRBD1. Germline trimming cut 4 bases from V and 5 bases from J; bases unmatched to any gene: 5. The CDR3 consists of 15 residues. Per germline, CDR1 SEHNR and CDR2 FQNEAQ (reference sequence). The CDR3 sequence is CASSSDRGSTGELFF. The CDR3 DNA follows: TGTGCCAGCAGCTCCGACAGGGGGTCAACCGGGGAGCTGTTTTTT.

The genes are TRBV12-5 and TRBJ1-1, with D uncertain. The V and J ends lost 5 bases and 4 bases respectively, with 11 bases between them. CDR1 is LGHNT and CDR2 is FRNRAP in the germline V gene. The CDR3 has 13 residues. DNA of the CDR3: TGTGCTAGTGGTAGTAGGCGGGGCACTGAAGCTTTCTTT. Residues: CASGSRRGTEAFF.

This clone has only one observation. The chain links TRBV6-5 to TRBJ1-1; D not certain. The V end lost 4 bases, the J end lost 4 bases, and 13 bases lay between the germline ends. Germline V CDR1 and CDR2: MNHEY, SVGAGI. This CDR3 spans 14 amino acids. The CDR3 region is CASSLRSMATEAFF. The DNA for the CDR3 is TGTGCCAGCAGTTTAAGGAGTATGGCCACTGAAGCTTTCTTT.

On this clone itself: At one end the junction does not follow the germline gene, possibly because of a read error. CDR3 protein: CASSKDNNEQFF. CDR3 nucleotide sequence: TGTGCCAGCAGCAAAGACAACAATGAGCAGTTCTTC. The chain couples TRBV3-1 (or the pseudogene TRBV3-2) to TRBJ2-1; D is uncertain. The germline CDR1 and CDR2 sequences are LGHDT and YNNKEL (reference sequence). This CDR3 comprises 12 residues.

This chain connects TRBV27 to TRBJ2-3; 8 bases align to TRBD2. Trimming cost V 6 bases and J 6 bases; bases outside gene matches: 17. In germline, CDR1 is MNHEY, CDR2 SMNVEV (reference sequence). CDR3 size: 17 residues. DNA for the CDR3: TGTGCCAGCAGCCAATCCCGGGGGGGCAGCGATAGGGATACGCAGTATTTT. It translates to CASSQSRGGSDRDTQYF.

V usage is TRBV15 and J usage is TRBJ2-7, with 8 bases fitting TRBD2. With 7 bases clipped from V and 2 bases from J, the junction kept 7 bases outside the gene matches. Germline-derived CDR1 and CDR2 are LNHNV and YYDKDF (reference sequence). This CDR3 comprises 14 residues. The CDR3 here is CATKRGGSAYEQYF. CDR3 nucleotide sequence: TGTGCCACCAAACGGGGGGGGTCTGCCTACGAGCAGTACTTC.

The chain joins TRBV13 to TRBJ2-7; perhaps TRBD2 as D (6 bases). The V end was cut by 5 bases, the J end by 5 bases, with 16 bases between. Germline V lookup: CDR1 PRHDT, CDR2 FYEKMQ (reference sequence). The CDR3 extends over 14 amino acids. The CDR3 here is CASSQPGSPDEQYF. CDR3 nucleotides: TGTGCCAGCAGCCAACCCGGGAGCCCAGACGAGCAGTACTTC.

The chain has TRBV11-3 and TRBJ1-3; 8 nucleotides align to TRBD1. Trimming at V came to 6 bases and at J to 4 bases, leaving 5 bases not matched to a gene. Germline V lookup: CDR1 SGHNT, CDR2 YENEEA. The CDR3 loop spans 14 amino acids. The DNA for the CDR3 is TGTGCCAGCAGACGGACAGGGATCGGAAACACCATATATTTT. Protein product: CASRRTGIGNTIYF.

The chain employs TRBV9 and TRBJ2-2, with 8 bases that match TRBD2. The V and J ends lost 3 bases and 3 bases, in that order; junction bases with no gene match: 1. Germline CDR1 SGDLS, CDR2 YYNGEE. The CDR3 runs to 14 residues. CDR3 sequence reads: CASSGTSYTGELFF. In DNA, the CDR3 is TGTGCCAGCAGCGGGACTAGCTACACCGGGGAGCTGTTTTTT.

The V and J genes are TRBV3-1 (or the pseudogene TRBV3-2) and TRBJ2-2; TRBD2 agrees at 13 bases. CDR1 is LGHDT, CDR2 YNNKEL, per germline (reference sequence). The CDR3 is made up of 17 amino acids. Trimming at V came to 1 base and at J to 4 bases, leaving 3 bases not matched to a gene. CDR3 amino acids: CASSQAGLAGATGELFF. The CDR3 nucleotides read TGTGCCAGCAGCCAAGCCGGACTAGCGGGAGCCACCGGGGAGCTGTTTTTT.

The CDR3 DNA sequence: TGTGCCAGCAGCTTGGAAGCGGTGGGAAAGAATTCACCCCTCCACTTT. It translates to CASSLEAVGKNSPLHF. This rearrangement joins TRBV5-6 to TRBJ1-6; D is uncertain. This CDR3 contains 16 residues. Germline CDR1 SGHDT, CDR2 YYEEEE. The ends were cut back, 0 bases at V and 7 bases at J, with 14 bases in the middle.

This chain uses TRBV4-1 with TRBJ2-7; D may be TRBD2 (6 bases). The CDR3 totals 15 residues. Germline V gene lookup returns CDR1 MGHRA and CDR2 YSYEKL. V gave up 4 bases and J gave up 7 bases, with 20 bases separating them. The CDR3 DNA reads as TGCGCCAGCAGCCCAATGCGACTAGGGTTTGCGGAGCAGTACTTC. Translating it yields CASSPMRLGFAEQYF.

The chain has TRBV5-1 and TRBJ2-7; D is undetermined. The V gene lost 5 bases and the J gene lost 2 bases, with 17 bases spanning the gap. The CDR3 length is 15 residues. Germline assignment: CDR1 SGHRS and CDR2 YFSETQ. CDR3 nucleotide sequence: TGCGCCAGCAGGACCGGTCCAAGCGTCCCCTACGAGCAGTACTTC. Amino acid sequence: CASRTGPSVPYEQYF.